The rows below give T cell receptor beta chains drawn from one sample of a study of patients and donors after allogeneic stem cell transplantation. From the RT-PCR reads, TCRdb called clonotypes with MiXCR, one entry per CDR3 protein. The sample holds about 230,000 distinct CDR3 sequences, 13% to 15% seen once. Sequencing input: blood, either unsorted or a sorted T cell fraction (not recorded which). These receptors all stem from a human donor who was either an allogeneic HSCT recipient or a stem cell or donor lymphocyte infusion donor (not recorded which). It is not recorded whose cells these are; they may come from a transplant donor. The conserved cysteine and the conserved F or W are not part of the CDR3 here. Fields, in order: CDR3 length, J gene, V gene, clone size, CDR3 protein. Rows may omit the clone size; those that give it use once, few, many or a size class.

CDR3 length: 15
J gene: TRBJ1-5
V gene: TRBV5-6
clone size: few
CDR3 protein: ASSLNVGGLGNQPQH

CDR3 length: 13
J gene: TRBJ1-1
V gene: TRBV5-1
clone size: few
CDR3 protein: ASSLVTALNTEAF

CDR3 length: 14
J gene: TRBJ1-4
V gene: TRBV7-9
clone size: -
CDR3 protein: ASSTGTLATNEKLF

CDR3 length: 13
J gene: TRBJ2-5
V gene: TRBV5-1
clone size: many
CDR3 protein: ASSLEAGGSETQY

CDR3 length: 13
J gene: TRBJ2-2
V gene: TRBV12-3/TRBV12-4
clone size: few
CDR3 protein: ASSLAGARTGELF

CDR3 length: 16
J gene: TRBJ1-5
V gene: TRBV6-2/TRBV6-3
clone size: -
CDR3 protein: ATQSADRGGLGNQPQH

CDR3 length: 9
J gene: TRBJ2-5
V gene: TRBV20-1
clone size: many
CDR3 protein: SGGAQETQY

CDR3 length: 14
J gene: TRBJ2-3
V gene: TRBV12-3/TRBV12-4
clone size: few
CDR3 protein: ASSPQGVLGTDTQY

CDR3 length: 12
J gene: TRBJ2-1
V gene: TRBV12-3/TRBV12-4
clone size: -
CDR3 protein: ASSSVRGDNEQF

CDR3 length: 14
J gene: TRBJ2-1
V gene: TRBV5-6
clone size: few
CDR3 protein: ASSLERGGDYNEQF

CDR3 length: 13
J gene: TRBJ2-3
V gene: TRBV7-2
clone size: -
CDR3 protein: ASRSGGGAGATQY

CDR3 length: 9
J gene: TRBJ1-5
V gene: TRBV7-3
clone size: -
CDR3 protein: ASSRMGPQH